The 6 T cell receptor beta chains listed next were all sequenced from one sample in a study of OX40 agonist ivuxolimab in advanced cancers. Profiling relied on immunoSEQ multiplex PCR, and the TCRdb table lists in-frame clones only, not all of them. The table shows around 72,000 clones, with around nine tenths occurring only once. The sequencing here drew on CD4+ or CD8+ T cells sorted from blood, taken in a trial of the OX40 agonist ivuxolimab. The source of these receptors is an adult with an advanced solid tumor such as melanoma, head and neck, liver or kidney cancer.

This CDR3 reads CASSSGRVGDTQYF. The CDR3 DNA is TGTGCCAGCAGCAGCGGGAGAGTGGGAGATACGCAGTATTTT. The chain has TRBV5-6 and TRBJ2-3, with 8 nucleotides matching TRBD2. The CDR3 is 14 amino acids. The V and J ends lost 4 bases and 5 bases, in that order; junction bases with no gene match: 6. CDR1 and CDR2 (germline): SGHDT, YYEEEE.

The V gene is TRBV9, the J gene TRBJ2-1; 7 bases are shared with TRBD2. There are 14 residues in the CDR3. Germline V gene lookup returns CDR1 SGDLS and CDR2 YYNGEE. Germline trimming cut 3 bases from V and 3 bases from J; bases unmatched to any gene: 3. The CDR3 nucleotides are TGTGCCAGCAGCGGGACTAGTGGCTACAATGAGCAGTTCTTC. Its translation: CASSGTSGYNEQFF.

CDR3 sequence reads: CASSLGRIDNEKLFF. The CDR3 DNA reads TGTGCCAGCAGCTTAGGCAGGATTGATAATGAAAAACTGTTTTTT. The gene calls are TRBV7-2 and TRBJ1-4; D unresolved. The CDR3 covers 15 residues. V gave up 1 base and J gave up 4 bases, with 10 bases separating them. Germline CDR1 reads SGHTA; CDR2 reads FQGNSA.

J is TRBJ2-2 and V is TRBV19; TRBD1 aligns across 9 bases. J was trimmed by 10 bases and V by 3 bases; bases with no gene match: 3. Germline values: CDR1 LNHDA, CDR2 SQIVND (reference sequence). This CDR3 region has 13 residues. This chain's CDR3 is CASSMNRGPELFF. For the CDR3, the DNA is TGTGCCAGTAGTATGAACAGGGGGCCGGAGCTGTTTTTT.

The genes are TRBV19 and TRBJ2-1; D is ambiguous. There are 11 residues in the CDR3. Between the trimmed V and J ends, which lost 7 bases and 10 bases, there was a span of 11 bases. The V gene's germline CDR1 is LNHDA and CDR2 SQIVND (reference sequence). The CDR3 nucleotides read TGTGCCAGTAACCTTTTAGGGGAGCAGTTCTTC. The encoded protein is CASNLLGEQFF. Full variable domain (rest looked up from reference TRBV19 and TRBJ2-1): DGGITQSPKYLFRKEGQNVTLSCEQNLNHDAMYWYRQDPGQGLRLIYYSQIVNDFQKGDIAEGYSVSREKKESFPLTVTSAQKNPTAFYLCASNLLGEQFFGPGTRLTVL.

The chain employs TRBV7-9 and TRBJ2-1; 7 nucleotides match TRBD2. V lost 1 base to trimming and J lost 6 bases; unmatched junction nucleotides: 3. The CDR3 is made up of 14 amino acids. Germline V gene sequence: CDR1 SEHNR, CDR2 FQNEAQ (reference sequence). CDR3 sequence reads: CASSLGGSLNEQFF. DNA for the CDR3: TGTGCCAGCAGCTTAGGCGGGAGCCTCAATGAGCAGTTCTTC.